The table lists the clone carrying this T cell receptor beta chain with a few counts. Its antigen is undetermined. The data derive from a study of T cell repertoires in cytomegalovirus infection. Across the study: Researchers turned to recently identified HLA-C-restricted CMV epitopes as well as well-studied HLA-B-restricted ones. Public TCR beta signature analysis indicated the presence of both CMV infection and matching HLA type. Study-wide results and caveats: Cumulative public TCR beta family frequency identified carriers of CMV plus the relevant HLA. The ex vivo response showed dominance by HLA-C-restricted CMV-specific TCR beta clonotypes.

TCRdb reprocessed the reads with MiXCR, giving one entry per CDR3 protein. The sample includes about 920,000 distinct CDR3 sequences, roughly 30% of them seen just once. Germline V gene lookup returns CDR1 MDHEN and CDR2 SYDVKM. Trimming stripped 3 bases from V and 5 bases from J, with 10 bases between. The CDR3 has 14 amino acids. The chain carries TRBV28 and TRBJ2-2, with a weak D call TRBD1 (7 bases). Source: cultured CD8+ T cells from PBMCs, taken from culture after CMV antigen stimulation. The receptor comes from a human donor in good health (CMV status not recorded). Some clones in this sample may be carry-over from other donors' samples. CDR3 region: CASSFRGATGELFF. For the CDR3, the DNA is TGTGCCAGCAGTTTCAGGGGGGCTACCGGGGAGCTGTTTTTT.